Each of the 13 T cell receptor beta chains below was sequenced from the same sample in a study of T cell responses to AZD1222 COVID-19 vaccine. Using immunoSEQ multiplex PCR, the repertoire was profiled, and TCRdb retains in-frame clones only, with some absent. The sample has 150,000 to 200,000 clones, about nine tenths seen once. The sample in question was peripheral blood, obtained on day 0 of AZD1222 vaccination. These receptors were collected from an adult in good health.

This chain joins TRBV11-2 and TRBJ1-2, with TRBD1 matching over 8 bases. Germline assignment: CDR1 SGHAT and CDR2 FQNNGV. Unmatched junction bases numbered 13, after V lost 11 bases and J lost 8 bases. The CDR3 runs to 13 residues. CDR3 in DNA: TGTGCCTCCTCCCGGCAGGGGGCGGACGGCTACACCTTC. Its protein is CASSRQGADGYTF.

V usage is TRBV14 and J usage is TRBJ2-7, with D hard to call. Germline CDR1 SGHDN, CDR2 FVKESK. The CDR3 runs 15 residues. V lost 3 bases, J lost 5 bases, and 17 bases lay in between. The CDR3, as DNA: TGTGCCAGCAGCCACTCTGCGTCCCTTGGGAACGAGCAGTACTTC. The encoded protein is CASSHSASLGNEQYF.

The rearrangement joins TRBV27 to TRBJ2-1; 8 bases fit TRBD2. Trimming took 4 bases from V and 6 from J; bases not matched to a gene: 11. The germline CDR1 and CDR2 sequences are MNHEY and SMNVEV (reference sequence). The length of the CDR3 is 16 residues. The CDR3 DNA follows: TGTGCCAGCAGTTCCCCCGGGGGGGGCAACGGCAATGAGCAGTTCTTC. Translation: CASSSPGGGNGNEQFF.

The V gene is TRBV18, the J gene TRBJ2-3, with 7 positions matching TRBD2. Germline V lookup: CDR1 KGHSH, CDR2 LQKENI. V lost 6 bases to trimming and J lost 3 bases; unmatched junction nucleotides: 6. The CDR3 is 14 amino acids. The DNA for the CDR3 is TGTGCCAGCTCCTCCAGCGGGAAAACAGATACGCAGTATTTT. It codes for CASSSSGKTDTQYF.

This chain links TRBV28 with TRBJ1-2, with D uncertain. The length of the CDR3 is 15 residues. CDR1 is MDHEN and CDR2 is SYDVKM in the germline V gene. V lost 3 bases to trimming and J lost 7 bases, with 18 bases between them. This chain's CDR3 is CASSFEAGLRAGYTF. The CDR3 DNA sequence: TGTGCCAGCAGTTTTGAGGCGGGCCTAAGGGCTGGCTACACCTTC.

This sequence joins TRBV6-5 and TRBJ2-7; possible D gene TRBD2, 6 bases. CDR3 length: 12 residues. Germline lookup yields CDR1 MNHEY and CDR2 SVGAGI. V lost 6 bases, J lost 7 bases, and 13 bases lay in between. In DNA form, the CDR3 reads TGTGCCAGCAGCCAGACTGGGGGGGAGCAGTACTTC. Its protein is CASSQTGGEQYF.

The V gene is TRBV28, the J gene TRBJ1-2, with D hard to call. Germline V lookup: CDR1 MDHEN, CDR2 SYDVKM. This CDR3 has 12 residues. Between the trimmed V and J ends, which lost 7 bases and 5 bases, there was a span of 11 bases. CDR3 sequence reads: CASTEGDYGYTF. The CDR3 DNA sequence: TGTGCCAGCACGGAGGGAGATTATGGCTACACCTTC.

The V gene is TRBV2, the J gene TRBJ2-5, with 9 positions matching TRBD2. CDR3 size: 11 residues. Trimming removed 10 bases from V and 5 bases from J; junction bases left unmatched: 2. Germline CDR1 SNHLY, CDR2 FYNNEI. In DNA form, the CDR3 reads TGTGCCACCAGCGGGGGGGAGACCCAGTACTTC. It translates to CATSGGETQYF.

V gene TRBV19 combines with J gene TRBJ2-5; D is ambiguous. The CDR3 is 15 amino acids. The germline CDR1 and CDR2 sequences are LNHDA and SQIVND (reference sequence). The V end was cut by 2 bases, the J end by 1 base, with 11 bases between. The CDR3 DNA is TGTGCCAGTAGTATATCGGCGACGGGCCAAGAGACCCAGTACTTC. This translates into CASSISATGQETQYF.

The chain has TRBV6-5 and TRBJ2-1; weak D call: TRBD2 (5 bases). The CDR3 length is 15 residues. Trimming pared 11 bases from V and 0 bases from J, leaving 17 bases between. Germline values: CDR1 MNHEY, CDR2 SVGAGI. In nucleotides, the CDR3 is TGTGCCGGGAAAGCGGCGTCAGGCTCCTACAATGAGCAGTTCTTC. Its translation is CAGKAASGSYNEQFF.

The V and J genes are TRBV5-1 and TRBJ1-2, with 7 bases that match TRBD1. The V and J ends lost 2 bases and 2 bases, in that order; junction bases with no gene match: 12. Germline lookup yields CDR1 SGHRS and CDR2 YFSETQ. The length of the CDR3 is 17 residues. The CDR3 reads CASSFGTRQGRNYGYTF. The CDR3 bases are TGCGCCAGCAGCTTCGGGACTAGACAGGGTAGGAACTATGGCTACACCTTC. Variable domain in full (rest from reference TRBV5-1 and TRBJ1-2): KAGVTQTPRYLIKTRGQQVTLSCSPISGHRSVSWYQQTPGQGLQFLFEYFSETQRNKGNFPGRFSGRQFSNSRSEMNVSTLELGDSALYLCASSFGTRQGRNYGYTFGSGTRLTVV.

The rearrangement links TRBV7-2 to TRBJ1-2; D possibly corresponds to TRBD1 (5 bases). The V and J ends lost 3 bases and 8 bases respectively, with 16 bases between them. The CDR3 consists of 14 residues. From germline, CDR1 is SGHTA and CDR2 FQGNSA. The CDR3 bases are TGTGCCAGCAGCTTTCGTTCGGGGGAAAAGGGCTACACCTTC. Its protein is CASSFRSGEKGYTF.

This clone was detected only once. The chain is built from TRBV20-1 and TRBJ2-7; D remains ambiguous. This CDR3 comprises 11 residues. The germline gives CDR1 DFQATT, CDR2 SNEGSKA (reference sequence). Trimming stripped 1 base from V and 10 bases from J, with 11 bases between. In DNA, the CDR3 is TGCAGTGCTAGAGTCGGTTCAGGCCAGTACTTC. Protein: CSARVGSGQYF.